Shown below are 17 T cell receptor beta chains from a single sample sequenced in a study of neurological immune-mediated disorders. TCRdb passed the 5' RACE reads through MiXCR, listing each CDR3 protein once. The sample records tens of thousands of distinct CDR3 sequences, about 3.8% being singletons. Sequencing input: PBMCs. The origin of the receptors is a man between 60 and 70 years old with multiple sclerosis.

This clonotype was picked up many times. The V and J genes are TRBV20-1 and TRBJ1-5; D gene ambiguous. V lost 0 bases and J lost 1, with 4 bases in between. The CDR3 is 13 residues long. Germline V gene sequence: CDR1 DFQATT, CDR2 SNEGSKA (reference sequence). CDR3 residues: CSARDPSNQPQHF. DNA of the CDR3: TGCAGTGCTAGAGATCCAAGCAATCAGCCCCAGCATTTT.

The chain's CDR3 is CAISEGANVLTF. CDR3 bases: TGTGCCATCAGTGAAGGGGCCAACGTCCTGACTTTC. This chain uses TRBV10-3 with TRBJ2-6; no reliable D call. Germline values: CDR1 ENHRY, CDR2 SYGVKD. This CDR3 has 12 amino acids. The V end was cut by 3 bases, the J end by 4 bases, with 1 base between.

This clonotype occurred many times. This chain joins TRBV4-1 and TRBJ2-7; the match to TRBD1 covers 8 bases. The J segment lost 7 bases and the V segment lost 0 bases, leaving 5 bases of the junction unmatched. Germline assignment: CDR1 MGHRA and CDR2 YSYEKL. The CDR3 runs to 14 residues. CDR3 DNA: TGCGCCAGCAGCCAAGAGCGACAGGGGCGGGAGCAGTACTTC. Protein sequence: CASSQERQGREQYF.

This clonotype was observed many times. The rearrangement links TRBV5-1 to TRBJ1-1; TRBD1 is a possible D gene (6 bases). The germline V gene encodes CDR1 SGHRS and CDR2 YFSETQ. This CDR3 comprises 13 residues. Between the trimmed V and J ends, which lost 3 bases and 1 base, there was a span of 7 bases. The CDR3 sequence is CASSSGQNTEAFF. CDR3 DNA: TGCGCCAGCAGCTCGGGACAGAACACTGAAGCTTTCTTT. The variable domain in full, with the rest retrieved from reference TRBV5-1 and TRBJ1-1, is KAGVTQTPRYLIKTRGQQVTLSCSPISGHRSVSWYQQTPGQGLQFLFEYFSETQRNKGNFPGRFSGRQFSNSRSEMNVSTLELGDSALYLCASSSGQNTEAFFGQGTRLTVV.

This clonotype has only a few counts. The CDR3 sequence: CASSSRGSDYEQYF. The CDR3, as DNA: TGCGCCAGCAGCTCCAGGGGTTCGGACTACGAGCAGTACTTC. This rearrangement joins TRBV5-1 to TRBJ2-7, with D possibly matching TRBD1 (6 bases). CDR3 length: 14 residues. Germline V gene lookup returns CDR1 SGHRS and CDR2 YFSETQ. Trimming removed 3 bases from V and 3 bases from J, with 13 bases in between.

Here the CDR3 DNA reads TGTGCCAGTAGCCCCAGACAGTACGAAGAGACCCAGTACTTC. Translated: CASSPRQYEETQYF. The V gene is TRBV7-9, the J gene TRBJ2-5; D is perhaps TRBD1 (5 bases). The length of the CDR3 is 14 residues. Trimming pared 9 bases from V and 3 bases from J, leaving 17 bases between. Germline V gene data show CDR1 as SEHNR and CDR2 as FQNEAQ (reference sequence).

This sequence joins TRBV18 and TRBJ2-3; D is uncertain. CDR1 KGHSH and CDR2 LQKENI come from the germline V gene. CDR3 length equals 14 residues. The V and J ends lost 0 bases and 2 bases respectively, with 6 bases between them. The CDR3 protein is CASSPPGVTDTQYF. As DNA, the CDR3 is TGTGCCAGCTCACCACCGGGCGTCACAGATACGCAGTATTTT. The entire variable domain, with the rest obtained from reference TRBV18 and TRBJ2-3, is as follows: NAGVMQNPRHLVRRRGQEARLRCSPMKGHSHVYWYRQLPEEGLKFMVYLQKENIIDESGMPKERFSAEFPKEGPSILRIQQVVRGDSAAYFCASSPPGVTDTQYFGPGTRLTVL.

This clonotype occurred many times. The chain couples TRBV12-3 or TRBV12-4 to TRBJ1-6; no definite D call. The CDR3 has 14 amino acids. Trimming took off 3 bases at V and 9 bases at J, with 12 bases between the two ends. The CDR3 DNA reads as TGTGCCAGCAGTTTGGTGGAGACAAGTTCACCCCTCCACTTT. Residues: CASSLVETSSPLHF.

By share, this clonotype counts as medium-sized. The J gene is TRBJ2-7, the V gene TRBV5-5, with D hard to call. The germline V gene has CDR1 SGHKS and CDR2 YYEKEE (reference sequence). CDR3 size: 13 residues. Trimming stripped 2 bases from V and 3 bases from J, with 9 bases between. This CDR3 is CASSLWASYEQYF. The DNA for the CDR3 is TGTGCCAGCAGCTTATGGGCCAGCTACGAGCAGTACTTC.

This clonotype came up many times. The V gene is TRBV10-3, the J gene TRBJ2-2, with 10 bases lining up with TRBD1. Germline trimming cut 8 bases from V and 5 bases from J; bases unmatched to any gene: 11. This CDR3 is 16 amino acids long. Germline V gives CDR1 ENHRY, CDR2 SYGVKD. CDR3 nucleotide sequence: TGTGCCATCCTCATCGACAGGGGGCGAATGACCGGGGAGCTGTTTTTT. Its translation: CAILIDRGRMTGELFF.

This clonotype came up many times. The V call is TRBV20-1, the J call TRBJ1-3, with a tentative D call TRBD1 (5 bases). V lost 8 bases and J 8 bases, leaving 16 bases between the germline ends. The germline CDR1 and CDR2 sequences are DFQATT and SNEGSKA (reference sequence). The CDR3 has 12 amino acids. The CDR3 nucleotides read TGCAGTTCCCAGGGTGAAGGGGACACCATATATTTT. Translation: CSSQGEGDTIYF.

This clonotype was seen many times. The J gene is TRBJ1-1, the V gene TRBV7-9; D call uncertain. V was shortened by 5 bases and J by 1 base, with 14 bases between the two germline ends. This CDR3 is built from 15 residues. From germline, CDR1 is SEHNR and CDR2 FQNEAQ (reference sequence). CDR3 nucleotides: TGTGCCAGCAGCCACGTCTTACGCCCGAACACTGAAGCTTTCTTT. This sequence encodes CASSHVLRPNTEAFF. The full variable domain, in which reference TRBV7-9 and TRBJ1-1 provide the parts outside the CDR3, is DTGVSQNPRHKITKRGQNVTFRCDPISEHNRLYWYRQTLGQGPEFLTYFQNEAQLEKSRLLSDRFSAERPKGSFSTLEIQRTEQGDSAMYLCASSHVLRPNTEAFFGQGTRLTVV.

At least ten counts were recorded for this clonotype. The gene calls are TRBV2 and TRBJ2-7; 8 bases agree with TRBD1. Per germline, CDR1 SNHLY and CDR2 FYNNEI. V lost 1 base to trimming and J lost 13 bases; unmatched junction nucleotides: 9. The CDR3 totals 13 residues. Here the CDR3 reads CASSEDRTGTRYF. The CDR3 nucleotides read TGTGCCAGCAGTGAAGATAGGACAGGGACTCGATACTTC.

This clonotype was picked up many times. The chain carries TRBV11-2 and TRBJ2-3; 7 nucleotides agree with TRBD1. Germline V gene lookup returns CDR1 SGHAT and CDR2 FQNNGV. J was trimmed by 2 bases and V by 8 bases; bases with no gene match: 1. There are 12 residues in the CDR3. Here the CDR3 DNA reads TGTGCCAGCCAGGGGGTCACAGATACGCAGTATTTT. Protein sequence: CASQGVTDTQYF.

This clonotype was seen many times. The chain employs TRBV6-1 and TRBJ2-3, with 10 bases aligning to TRBD2. Trimming cost V 4 bases and J 2 bases; bases outside gene matches: 6. This CDR3 region has 16 residues. CDR1 and CDR2 from the germline V gene are MNHNS and SASEGT. The CDR3 loop reads CASSVGAGGFTDTQYF. DNA of the CDR3: TGTGCCAGCAGTGTTGGAGCGGGGGGGTTCACAGATACGCAGTATTTT.

In its sample, this clonotype was seen a few times. The chain combines TRBV24-1 with TRBJ2-7; D is unclear. Trimming stripped 7 bases from V and 0 bases from J, with 9 bases between. CDR3 length equals 13 residues. Germline V gives CDR1 KGHDR, CDR2 SFDVKD. CDR3 sequence reads: CATRSSSSYEQYF. The CDR3, as DNA: TGTGCCACCAGGAGCAGCAGCTCCTACGAGCAGTACTTC.

Ten or more counts support this clonotype. The rearrangement uses TRBV20-1 and TRBJ2-7, with D unresolved. Trimming stripped 3 bases from V and 1 base from J, with 13 bases between. The CDR3 is 14 amino acids. The V gene's germline CDR1 is DFQATT and CDR2 SNEGSKA (reference sequence). CDR3 in DNA: TGCAGTGCTAGTCACCCCTTAAGGTCCTACGAGCAGTACTTC. This encodes CSASHPLRSYEQYF.